These T cell receptor beta chains were read from a single sample in a study of cytotoxic CD8 clonotypes in ibrutinib-treated CLL. Profiled with immunoSEQ multiplex PCR; TCRdb holds only in-frame clones, not every one. Of roughly 200,000 clones listed, 79% are singletons. The material was PBMCs, obtained after 12 months of ibrutinib treatment. These receptors were obtained from a human donor with chronic lymphocytic leukemia. The CDR3 runs from the conserved cysteine through the conserved F or W. A D gene is named only where the DNA matches it firmly. Clone size, where shown, is once, few, many, or a class for clones that have expanded.

few	TRBD1	TRBV27	TRBJ2-1	TGTGCCAGCAGGGGACAGGGGGCGGAGGATGAGCAGTTCTTC	CASRGQGAEDEQFF
NA	NA	TRBV18	TRBJ1-4	TGTGCCAGCTCACCACCTCATGGGGCTGGTAATGAAAAACTGTTTTTT	CASSPPHGAGNEKLFF
once	TRBD2	TRBV4-1	TRBJ2-7	TGCGCCAGCAGCCCGGGACTAGCGGGAGGTTTGTACGAGCAGTACTTC	CASSPGLAGGLYEQYF
NA	TRBD2	TRBV7-8	TRBJ2-1	TGTGCCAGCAGCTTAGAACTAGCGGGAGTAGGGTATGAGCAGTTCTTC	CASSLELAGVGYEQFF
NA	TRBD1	TRBV6-5	TRBJ2-2	TGTGCCAGCAAGGGACAGGGGAACACCGGGGAGCTGTTTTTT	CASKGQGNTGELFF
NA	NA	TRBV7-9	TRBJ2-7	TGTGCCAGCAGCTTAGGTGTGAGCGTAGACGAGCAGTACTTC	CASSLGVSVDEQYF
NA	NA	TRBV6-1	TRBJ2-1	TGTGCCAGCAGTGGACTCCAGGGCAATGAGCAGTTCTTC	CASSGLQGNEQFF
NA	TRBD1	TRBV12-5	TRBJ1-1	TGTGCTAGTGGTTTGGGAACCGGGACAGGGGGCACTGAAGCTTTCTTT	CASGLGTGTGGTEAFF
NA	TRBD1	TRBV2	TRBJ2-3	TGTGCCAGCAGTCGACAGGGAGCAGATACGCAGTATTTT	CASSRQGADTQYF
NA	TRBD1	TRBV6-1	TRBJ1-5	TGTGCCAGCAGTCCTGGACAGGGAAACAATCAGCCCCAGCATTTT	CASSPGQGNNQPQHF
NA	TRBD2	TRBV6-5	TRBJ2-1	TGTGCCAGCAGTTATTCGGGAGGCCAGACACGACAGTTCTTC	CASSYSGGQTRQFF
few	NA	TRBV9	TRBJ2-5	TGTGCCAGCAGCGTAGTAACGGAAGAGACCCAGTACTTC	CASSVVTEETQYF
NA	NA	TRBV11-2	TRBJ1-2	TGTGCCAGCAGCTTAGGCCCCAGCTACTATGGCTACACCTTC	CASSLGPSYYGYTF
few	NA	TRBV20-1	TRBJ1-1	TGCAGTGCTGGCCCGAACGGAGCTTTCTTT	CSAGPNGAFF
NA	TRBD2	TRBV28	TRBJ2-1	TGTGCCAGCAGTATCCTCCATACTAGCGGGGAGGACAATGAGCAGTTCTTC	CASSILHTSGEDNEQFF
NA	NA	TRBV5-8	TRBJ1-2	TGTGCCAGCAGCTTGGGCCAGGGGAGGTACTATGGCTACACCTTC	CASSLGQGRYYGYTF
NA	TRBD2	TRBV11-2	TRBJ2-5	TGTGCCAGCAGCTTAGTAGCCCTAGCGGGAGAAGAGACCCAGTACTTC	CASSLVALAGEETQYF
NA	TRBD1	TRBV11-2	TRBJ2-3	TGTGCCAGCAGCTTAAACAGGGGACGGTTTGAGCAGTATTTT	CASSLNRGRFEQYF
NA	NA	TRBV5-1	TRBJ2-6	TGCGCCAGCAGCTTGGATGTCTCTGGGGCCAACGTCCTGACTTTC	CASSLDVSGANVLTF
NA	NA	TRBV20-1	TRBJ2-1	TGCAGTGCTAGACGCCGCAATGAGCAGTTCTTC	CSARRRNEQFF
NA	NA	TRBV7-8	TRBJ1-3	TGTGCCAGCAGCTTAGCGGGCGGAAACACCATATATTTT	CASSLAGGNTIYF
NA	NA	TRBV6-5	TRBJ1-5	TGTGCCAGCAGTTACGGGTCTCCTGGCGCCAATCAGCCCCAGCATTTT	CASSYGSPGANQPQHF
NA	NA	TRBV7-2	TRBJ2-7	TGTGCCAGCAGCTTTCACGCCGCCTACGAGCAGTACTTC	CASSFHAAYEQYF
NA	NA	TRBV4-1	TRBJ2-3	TGCGCCAGCAGCCAACTTGGCATACTGGCTGAAAACACAGATACGCAGTATTTT	CASSQLGILAENTDTQYF
NA	NA	TRBV11-2	TRBJ2-7	TGTGCCAGCAGCCGACTCAGCTACGAGCAGTACTTC	CASSRLSYEQYF
NA	TRBD1	TRBV27	TRBJ2-7	TGTGCCAGCAAAGGGACAGGGTGGCTCTCCTACGAGCAGTACTTC	CASKGTGWLSYEQYF
NA	NA	TRBV6-1	TRBJ2-7	TGTGCCAGCAGTGAAGCTGGCTGGCACGAGCAGTACTTC	CASSEAGWHEQYF
once	NA	TRBV10-3	TRBJ2-5	TGTGCCATCAGTGAGGGGCCAGGGAGTCGGCAGACCCAGTACTTC	CAISEGPGSRQTQYF
NA	NA	TRBV25-1	TRBJ2-7	TGTGCCAGCAGTGCCGGGGAGGGACAGTCCTACGAGCAGTACTTC	CASSAGEGQSYEQYF
NA	TRBD2	TRBV28	TRBJ2-1	TGTGCCAGCAGTTCCCCGGTAGCGGGAGGTTACAATGAGCAGTTCTTC	CASSSPVAGGYNEQFF
NA	TRBD1	TRBV18	TRBJ2-1	TGTGCCAGCTCACCTTTCGGACAGGGTGGGAATGAGCAGTTCTTC	CASSPFGQGGNEQFF
NA	TRBD1	TRBV27	TRBJ1-1	TGTGCCAGCAGTATAAACCCTGGACAGGGGGCGGACACTGAAGCTTTCTTT	CASSINPGQGADTEAFF
NA	NA	TRBV5-1	TRBJ1-2	TGCGCCAGCAGCTTGCAGGGTAGCTATGGCTACACCTTC	CASSLQGSYGYTF
few	NA	TRBV5-6	TRBJ2-5	TGTGCCAGCAGCTCTAGGGAGACCCAGTACTTC	CASSSRETQYF
NA	NA	TRBV5-5	TRBJ2-7	TGTGCCAGCAGCTTGGCCCAGAACCCCTACGAGCAGTACTTC	CASSLAQNPYEQYF
NA	TRBD1	TRBV7-9	TRBJ1-2	TGTGCCAGCAGCGGACAGGGGTACTATGGCTACACCTTC	CASSGQGYYGYTF
NA	NA	TRBV4-1	TRBJ1-4	TGCGCCAGCAGCCAAGATCCCGCGGGGTCAGGTAATGAAAAACTGTTTTTT	CASSQDPAGSGNEKLFF
many	NA	TRBV11-2	TRBJ1-3	TGTGCCAGCAGCCCAGGGACACCTGGAAACACCATATATTTT	CASSPGTPGNTIYF
NA	NA	TRBV19	TRBJ1-2	TGTGCCAGTAGTATTAACAGGGATCGATATGGCTACACCTTC	CASSINRDRYGYTF
once	TRBD2	TRBV4-2	TRBJ2-5	TGTGCCAGCAGCCAAGGCGCGACTAGCGGGGAAGAGACCCAGTACTTC	CASSQGATSGEETQYF
few	NA	TRBV5-6	TRBJ2-3	TGTGCCAGCAGCAACCTGCAGGGAAGCACAGATACGCAGTATTTT	CASSNLQGSTDTQYF
NA	TRBD1	TRBV5-5	TRBJ2-5	TGTGCCAGCAGCCTTCGGACAGGGGGCCAAGAGACCCAGTACTTC	CASSLRTGGQETQYF
NA	NA	TRBV2	TRBJ2-5	TGTGCCAGCAGTGGAGGCCTGTTAGGAGGGGTCCAGACCCAGTACTTC	CASSGGLLGGVQTQYF
few	NA	TRBV5-1	TRBJ2-7	TGCGCCAGCAGCTTGGGGAGAGGGATGAGCGTGCAGTACTTC	CASSLGRGMSVQYF
NA	NA	TRBV13	TRBJ1-1	TGTGCCAGCAGCTTAGGAGGGAACACTGAAGCTTTCTTT	CASSLGGNTEAFF
few	NA	TRBV11-2	TRBJ2-6	TGTGCCAGCATCGAGGGGCGCTGGCTTAGCTCTGGGGCCAACGTCCTGACTTTC	CASIEGRWLSSGANVLTF
NA	NA	TRBV13	TRBJ2-7	TGTGCCAGCAGCTTAGGGGACTCTCCCTACGAGCAGTACTTC	CASSLGDSPYEQYF
few	NA	TRBV7-8	TRBJ2-7	TGTGCCAGCAGCTTACCCCCTTATAACGAGCAGTACTTC	CASSLPPYNEQYF